Listed below are T cell receptor beta chains from one sample, sequenced in a study of beta chain features in type 1 diabetes. Method: immunoSEQ multiplex PCR; TCRdb's copy keeps in-frame clones and lacks some. The data hold about 370,000 clones, with more than 12% observed a single time. Sequencing was performed on naive CD4+ T cells from blood. These receptors came from a woman under 30 in good health. The CDR3 runs from the conserved cysteine through the conserved F or W. The D gene is left open where the match is weak. Size is omitted from some rows. Given values are once, few, many or a class for expanded clones.

j_gene,v_gene,d_gene,abundance,CDR3nt,CDR3aa
TRBJ2-7,TRBV5-1,-,-,TGCGCCAGCAGCTTGGACTCGACGGGTGAGCAGTACTTC,CASSLDSTGEQYF
TRBJ2-3,TRBV4-1,TRBD2,few,TGCGCCAGCAGGCCCACTAGCGGGAGGCGGGATACGCAGTATTTT,CASRPTSGRRDTQYF
TRBJ2-7,TRBV7-9,TRBD2,-,TGTGCCAGCAGCAACCACGGGACTAGCAACTCCTACGAGCAGTACTTC,CASSNHGTSNSYEQYF
TRBJ2-4,TRBV4-3,-,few,TGCGCCAGCAGCCGGACAGACCGCCTCGCCAAAAACATTCAGTACTTC,CASSRTDRLAKNIQYF
TRBJ1-2,TRBV7-2,-,-,TGTGCCAGCAGCAGGGGGGGCATTAGCGGTAACTATGGCTACACCTTC,CASSRGGISGNYGYTF
TRBJ1-2,TRBV4-3,-,-,TGCGCCAGCAGCCAAGGCCCCTCGGGGGTCGGGGGCTACACCTTC,CASSQGPSGVGGYTF
TRBJ2-7,TRBV18,-,-,TGTGCCAGCTCACCCAACGGGGTTCCCTACGAGCAGTACTTC,CASSPNGVPYEQYF
TRBJ2-1,TRBV11-2,TRBD2,-,TGTGCCAGCGGCGGACTAGCGGGCTACAATGAGCAGTTCTTC,CASGGLAGYNEQFF
TRBJ2-1,TRBV19,TRBD2,-,TGTGCCAGTAGGATAGGTGGGAGGGCCCGTGATGAGCAGTTCTTC,CASRIGGRARDEQFF
TRBJ2-3,TRBV7-2,-,-,TGTGCCAGCAGCTTAGCGCAGGCAGATACGCAGTATTTT,CASSLAQADTQYF
TRBJ2-3,TRBV30,TRBD1,-,TGTGGAGGGGACAGGGGCCGCAGGGATACGCAGTATTTT,CGGDRGRRDTQYF
TRBJ2-7,TRBV7-2,TRBD1,few,TGTGCCAGCAGCCCGGGACAGGGGACCTACGAGCAGTACTTC,CASSPGQGTYEQYF
TRBJ1-1,TRBV27,-,-,TGTGCCAGCAGTCATTATCTCGAAGGGAGGACTGAAGCTTTCTTT,CASSHYLEGRTEAFF
TRBJ2-7,TRBV30,-,-,TGTGCCTGGAGCCCCAGGGGTCCCTACGAGCAGTACTTC,CAWSPRGPYEQYF
TRBJ1-4,TRBV5-5,-,-,TGTGCCAGCAGCACGGGGACTGCAGAAAAACTGTTTTTT,CASSTGTAEKLFF
TRBJ2-7,TRBV5-6,-,once,TGTGCCAGCAGCTTGTATCTTACTAGCTCCTACGAGCAGTACTTC,CASSLYLTSSYEQYF
TRBJ1-2,TRBV15,TRBD1,-,TGTGCCACCAGCAGAGATCTGAGACAGGGCAACTATGGCTACACCTTC,CATSRDLRQGNYGYTF
TRBJ1-1,TRBV7-3,TRBD1,-,TGTGCCAGCAGCTTCCGACAGGGGGCTCTGGGTGAAGCTTTCTTT,CASSFRQGALGEAFF
TRBJ2-3,TRBV4-2,TRBD2,-,TGTGCCAGCAGCCAAGCCGGGGGGGATAGCTCTGCAGATACGCAGTATTTT,CASSQAGGDSSADTQYF
TRBJ2-3,TRBV10-3,-,few,TGTGCCATCAACGGGGGAACAGATACGCAGTATTTT,CAINGGTDTQYF
TRBJ2-5,TRBV5-4,-,-,TGTGCCAGCAGCTTGCGGGAGAAGAGGGAGACCCAGTACTTC,CASSLREKRETQYF
TRBJ2-6,TRBV7-8,-,few,TGTGCCAGCAGCTCCCTACAGGGCTCTGGGGCCAACGTCCTGACTTTC,CASSSLQGSGANVLTF
TRBJ2-7,TRBV7-3,TRBD1,-,TGTGCCAGCAGCCAACAGGGGGGTCCCAACGAGCAGTACTTC,CASSQQGGPNEQYF
TRBJ1-2,TRBV19,TRBD1,-,TGTGCCAGTAAAGGGGGCCCCTCCTCGTATGGCTACACCTTC,CASKGGPSSYGYTF
TRBJ1-1,TRBV30,-,-,TGTGCCTGGAGGGGAGAACGGAAGGCTGAAGCTTTCTTT,CAWRGERKAEAFF
TRBJ2-7,TRBV30,TRBD2,few,TGTGCCTGGCAGCGGGGCGGTGAGCAGTACTTC,CAWQRGGEQYF
TRBJ2-7,TRBV7-9,TRBD1,few,TGTGCCAGCAGCCCACAGGGGGTCTCCTACGAGCAGTACTTC,CASSPQGVSYEQYF
TRBJ2-6,TRBV5-1,-,-,TGCGCCAGCAGCTCGTTCTCTGGGGCCAACGTCCTGACTTTC,CASSSFSGANVLTF
TRBJ2-2,TRBV6-4,-,once,TGTGCCAGCAGTAAGGAGAACTCCGGGGAGCTGTTTTTT,CASSKENSGELFF
TRBJ2-1,TRBV30,-,-,TGTGCCTGGACCCCAGCGGGCTCCTACAATGAGCAGTTCTTC,CAWTPAGSYNEQFF
TRBJ1-4,TRBV4-3,-,few,TGCGCCAGCAACCCTGGGAGAGGAGGGGCTGAAAAACTGTTTTTT,CASNPGRGGAEKLFF
TRBJ2-1,TRBV4-2,TRBD2,few,TGTGCCAGCAGCCAAGATGAACTAGCGGGCGCCAATGAGCAGTTCTTC,CASSQDELAGANEQFF
TRBJ2-7,TRBV11-2,-,-,TGTGCCAGCAGTCCAAGCAGGGATTACGAGCAGTACTTC,CASSPSRDYEQYF
TRBJ2-2,TRBV11-2,TRBD1,-,TGTGCCAGCAGCTTGGACAGGGAAAACGGGGAGCTGTTTTTT,CASSLDRENGELFF
TRBJ2-7,TRBV28,-,few,TGTGCCAGCAGTTTAACACCGCCGCTTTACGAGCAGTACTTC,CASSLTPPLYEQYF
TRBJ1-1,TRBV30,-,-,TGTGCCTGGAGCGGATGGGACAAGAACACTGAAGCTTTCTTT,CAWSGWDKNTEAFF
TRBJ1-2,TRBV7-2,TRBD1,-,TGTGCCAGCAGCCGGACAGGGGATGTAGGGTATGGCTACACCTTC,CASSRTGDVGYGYTF
TRBJ2-7,TRBV6-5,TRBD2,-,TGTGCCAGCAGTTACTCGTCGACTAGCGGCTACGAGCAGTACTTC,CASSYSSTSGYEQYF
TRBJ1-2,TRBV29-1,-,-,TGCAGCGTTGCACGATTAGCTAACTATGGCTACACCTTC,CSVARLANYGYTF
TRBJ2-1,TRBV15,TRBD2,-,TGTGCCACCAGCAGAGGGGGGACTAGCGGGAGTAATGAGCAGTTCTTC,CATSRGGTSGSNEQFF
TRBJ2-4,TRBV7-2,TRBD2,-,TGTGCCAGCAGCTCCGGGACTACTGGCAAAAACATTCAGTACTTC,CASSSGTTGKNIQYF
TRBJ1-4,TRBV4-3,-,-,TGCGCCAGCAGCCAGGTTTCCCAGAGGTTTAATGAAAAACTGTTTTTT,CASSQVSQRFNEKLFF